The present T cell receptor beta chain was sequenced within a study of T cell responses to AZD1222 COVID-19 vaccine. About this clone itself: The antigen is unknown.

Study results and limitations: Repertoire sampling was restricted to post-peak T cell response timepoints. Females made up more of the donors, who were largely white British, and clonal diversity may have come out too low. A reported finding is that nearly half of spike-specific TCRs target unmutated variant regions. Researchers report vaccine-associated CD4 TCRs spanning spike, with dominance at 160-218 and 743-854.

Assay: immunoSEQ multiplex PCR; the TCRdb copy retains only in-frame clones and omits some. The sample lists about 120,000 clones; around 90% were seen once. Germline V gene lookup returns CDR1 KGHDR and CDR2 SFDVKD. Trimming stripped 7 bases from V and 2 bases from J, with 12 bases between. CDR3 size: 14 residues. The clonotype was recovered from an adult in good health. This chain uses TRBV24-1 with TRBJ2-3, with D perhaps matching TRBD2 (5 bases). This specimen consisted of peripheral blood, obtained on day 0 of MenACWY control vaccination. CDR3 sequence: CATSGDRITDTQYF. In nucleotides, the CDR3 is TGTGCCACCAGCGGGGATAGGATCACAGATACGCAGTATTTT.